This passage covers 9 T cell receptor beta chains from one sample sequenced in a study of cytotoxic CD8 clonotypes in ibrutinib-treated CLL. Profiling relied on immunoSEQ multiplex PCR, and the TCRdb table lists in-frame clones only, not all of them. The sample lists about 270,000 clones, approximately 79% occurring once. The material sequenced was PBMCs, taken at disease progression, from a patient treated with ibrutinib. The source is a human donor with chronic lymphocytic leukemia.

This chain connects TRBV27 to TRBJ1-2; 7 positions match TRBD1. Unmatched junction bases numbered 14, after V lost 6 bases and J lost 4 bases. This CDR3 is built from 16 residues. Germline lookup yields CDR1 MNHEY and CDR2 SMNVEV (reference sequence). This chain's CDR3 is CASSPGPTGAGYGYTF. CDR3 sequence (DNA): TGTGCCAGCAGCCCAGGGCCAACAGGGGCGGGCTATGGCTACACCTTC.

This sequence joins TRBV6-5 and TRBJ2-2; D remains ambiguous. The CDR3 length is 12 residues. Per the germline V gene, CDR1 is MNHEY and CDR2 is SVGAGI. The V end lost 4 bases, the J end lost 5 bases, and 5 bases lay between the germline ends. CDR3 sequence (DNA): TGTGCCAGCAGTTCTGTAACCGGGGAGCTGTTTTTT. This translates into CASSSVTGELFF.

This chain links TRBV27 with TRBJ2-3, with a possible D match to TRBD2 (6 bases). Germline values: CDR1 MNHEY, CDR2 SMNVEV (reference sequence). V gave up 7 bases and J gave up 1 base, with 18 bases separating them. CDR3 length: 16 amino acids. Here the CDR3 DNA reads TGTGCCAGCAAATTGCTGGGGGGACCTCGCACAGATACGCAGTATTTT. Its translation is CASKLLGGPRTDTQYF.

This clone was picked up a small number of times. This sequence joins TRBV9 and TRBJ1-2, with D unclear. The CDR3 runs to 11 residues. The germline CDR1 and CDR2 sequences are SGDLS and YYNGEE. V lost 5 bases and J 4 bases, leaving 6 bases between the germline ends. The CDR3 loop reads CASRTSYGYTF. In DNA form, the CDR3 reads TGTGCCAGCAGAACCTCCTATGGCTACACCTTC.

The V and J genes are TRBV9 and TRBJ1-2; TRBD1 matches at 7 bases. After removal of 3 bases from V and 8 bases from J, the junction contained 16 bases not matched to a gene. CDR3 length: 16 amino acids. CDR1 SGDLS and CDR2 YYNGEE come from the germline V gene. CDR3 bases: TGTGCCAGCAGCGCCGGGCCAGAGGGGGCGTATCGCGGCTACACCTTC. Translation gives CASSAGPEGAYRGYTF.

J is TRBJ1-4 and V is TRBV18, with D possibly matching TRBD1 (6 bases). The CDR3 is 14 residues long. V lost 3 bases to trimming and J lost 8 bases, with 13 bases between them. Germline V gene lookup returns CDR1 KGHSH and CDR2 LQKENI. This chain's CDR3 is CASSPAGVDEKLFF. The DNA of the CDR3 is TGTGCCAGCTCACCGGCAGGGGTGGACGAAAAACTGTTTTTT.

This chain's CDR3 is CASSLQGARGVNTGELFF. The CDR3 DNA follows: TGCGCCAGCAGCCTCCAAGGGGCACGAGGGGTGAACACCGGGGAGCTGTTTTTT. The gene calls are TRBV5-1 and TRBJ2-2, with D perhaps matching TRBD1 or TRBD2 (5 bases each). V lost 4 bases to trimming and J lost 1 base, with 20 bases between them. Germline lookup yields CDR1 SGHRS and CDR2 YFSETQ. CDR3 length: 18 amino acids.

The CDR3 spells CASTSYRELDEKLFF. CDR3 nucleotide sequence: TGTGCCAGCACTTCCTACAGGGAGTTGGATGAAAAACTGTTTTTT. The chain employs TRBV5-6 and TRBJ1-4; a weak D match, TRBD1 (6 bases). This CDR3 has 15 residues. The V end lost 6 bases, the J end lost 6 bases, and 18 bases lay between the germline ends. CDR1 SGHDT and CDR2 YYEEEE come from the germline V gene.

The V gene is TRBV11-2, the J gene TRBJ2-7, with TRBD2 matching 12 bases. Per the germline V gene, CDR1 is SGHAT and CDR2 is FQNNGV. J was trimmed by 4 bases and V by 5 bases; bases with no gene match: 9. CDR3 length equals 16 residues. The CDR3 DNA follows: TGTGCCAGCAGCACCCTAGCGGGAGGGGACGGTTACGAGCAGTACTTC. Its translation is CASSTLAGGDGYEQYF.